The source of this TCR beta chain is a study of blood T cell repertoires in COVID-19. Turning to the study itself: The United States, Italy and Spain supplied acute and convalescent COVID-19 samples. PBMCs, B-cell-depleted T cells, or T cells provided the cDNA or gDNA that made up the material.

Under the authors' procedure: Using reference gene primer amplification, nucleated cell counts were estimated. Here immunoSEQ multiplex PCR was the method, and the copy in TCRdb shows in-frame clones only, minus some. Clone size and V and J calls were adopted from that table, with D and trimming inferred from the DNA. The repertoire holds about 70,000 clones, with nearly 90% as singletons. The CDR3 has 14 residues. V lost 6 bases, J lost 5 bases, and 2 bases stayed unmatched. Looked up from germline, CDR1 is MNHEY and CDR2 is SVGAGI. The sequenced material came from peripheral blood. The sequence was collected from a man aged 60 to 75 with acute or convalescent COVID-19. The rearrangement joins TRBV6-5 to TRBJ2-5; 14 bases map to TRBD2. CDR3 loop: CASSRTSGRETQYF. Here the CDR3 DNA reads TGTGCCAGCAGCAGGACTAGCGGGAGGGAGACCCAGTACTTC.